A selection of T cell receptor beta chains follows, all from one sample in a study of cytomegalovirus exposure and HLA in healthy donors. Only in-frame clones appear in the TCRdb table, and some are missing; sequencing was by immunoSEQ multiplex PCR. The sample has approximately 85,000 clones, approximately 80% seen once. Sequenced: PBMCs. Receptors originate from a woman aged 45-65 years in good health and CMV-seropositive. The CDR3 runs from the conserved cysteine through the conserved F or W. Fields, in order: J gene, D gene, V gene, clone size, CDR3 DNA, CDR3 protein. The D gene is left open where the match is weak. Part of the rows lack a size; the others show once, few, many or a class for expanded clones.

j_call: TRBJ1-1; d_call: TRBD1; v_call: TRBV9; clone_size: .; cdr3_nt: TGTGCCAGCAGCGTAGGTCCAGGGGGCGAGGGCACTGAAGCTTTCTTT; cdr3_aa: CASSVGPGGEGTEAFF
j_call: TRBJ2-2; d_call: .; v_call: TRBV6-6; clone_size: .; cdr3_nt: TGTGCCAGCAGAGACATGAACACCGGGGAGCTGTTTTTT; cdr3_aa: CASRDMNTGELFF
j_call: TRBJ2-3; d_call: TRBD2; v_call: TRBV9; clone_size: few; cdr3_nt: TGTGCCAGCAGCGTAACAACTAGCGGGGGACATACGCAGTATTTT; cdr3_aa: CASSVTTSGGHTQYF
j_call: TRBJ2-2; d_call: TRBD2; v_call: TRBV6-6; clone_size: .; cdr3_nt: TGTGCCAGCAGTTACTACCTAGCGGGGGCTACCGGGGAGCTGTTTTTT; cdr3_aa: CASSYYLAGATGELFF
j_call: TRBJ2-2; d_call: .; v_call: TRBV5-1; clone_size: once; cdr3_nt: TGCGCCAGCAGCTTGGACTACACCGGGGAGCTGTTTTTT; cdr3_aa: CASSLDYTGELFF
j_call: TRBJ2-6; d_call: .; v_call: TRBV21-1; clone_size: .; cdr3_nt: TGTGCCAGCAGCAAATACAGGGCGGAAACTGGGGCCAACGTCCTGACTTTC; cdr3_aa: CASSKYRAETGANVLTF
j_call: TRBJ1-1; d_call: .; v_call: TRBV30; clone_size: .; cdr3_nt: TGTGCCTGGAGTGTAGGAGGGCACACTGAAGCTTTCTTT; cdr3_aa: CAWSVGGHTEAFF
j_call: TRBJ2-4; d_call: TRBD2; v_call: TRBV7-8; clone_size: .; cdr3_nt: TGTGCCAGCAGCTTAAGCAGAACTAGCGGAGCCAAAAACATTCAGTACTTC; cdr3_aa: CASSLSRTSGAKNIQYF
j_call: TRBJ1-4; d_call: TRBD1; v_call: TRBV6-5; clone_size: .; cdr3_nt: TGTGCCAGCACCCCCGGGGGACAGGGGAATGAAAAACTGTTTTTT; cdr3_aa: CASTPGGQGNEKLFF
j_call: TRBJ1-5; d_call: .; v_call: TRBV5-6; clone_size: .; cdr3_nt: TGTGCCAGCAGCTTGCGGCCGGGGGTCGGGCAGCCCCAGCATTTT; cdr3_aa: CASSLRPGVGQPQHF
j_call: TRBJ2-3; d_call: TRBD1; v_call: TRBV11-2; clone_size: .; cdr3_nt: TGTGCCAGCAGCGCGCGGACAGGGTACACAGATACGCAGTATTTT; cdr3_aa: CASSARTGYTDTQYF
j_call: TRBJ2-7; d_call: .; v_call: TRBV18; clone_size: .; cdr3_nt: TGTGCCAGCTCACCAGTAGAATACGAGCAGTACTTC; cdr3_aa: CASSPVEYEQYF
j_call: TRBJ1-2; d_call: TRBD1; v_call: TRBV30; clone_size: .; cdr3_nt: TGTGCCTGGGGACTAACAGGGGGCCAGGGCTACACCTTC; cdr3_aa: CAWGLTGGQGYTF
j_call: TRBJ2-3; d_call: TRBD1; v_call: TRBV27; clone_size: few; cdr3_nt: TGTGCCAGCAGTTTAAGCCCGGGACAGGGATCAGATACGCAGTATTTT; cdr3_aa: CASSLSPGQGSDTQYF
j_call: TRBJ1-2; d_call: .; v_call: TRBV7-9; clone_size: .; cdr3_nt: TGTTCCAGCAGCTCAGGACTGGGGGGCTACACCTTC; cdr3_aa: CSSSSGLGGYTF
j_call: TRBJ2-1; d_call: .; v_call: TRBV7-6; clone_size: .; cdr3_nt: TGTGCCAGCAGCTACCGAGGCAATGAGCAGTTCTTC; cdr3_aa: CASSYRGNEQFF
j_call: TRBJ1-5; d_call: .; v_call: TRBV7-9; clone_size: .; cdr3_nt: TGTGCCAGCAGCATGAACAGTAATCAGCCCCAGCATTTT; cdr3_aa: CASSMNSNQPQHF
j_call: TRBJ1-2; d_call: TRBD1; v_call: TRBV9; clone_size: .; cdr3_nt: TGTGCCAGCAGCGTCGTTACCGGGACAGGGGGCTCTGGCTACACCTTC; cdr3_aa: CASSVVTGTGGSGYTF
j_call: TRBJ1-5; d_call: .; v_call: TRBV6-1; clone_size: .; cdr3_nt: TGTGCCAGCAGTGCCCTACAGGGTTCGCCCCAGCATTTT; cdr3_aa: CASSALQGSPQHF
j_call: TRBJ2-6; d_call: .; v_call: TRBV27; clone_size: .; cdr3_nt: TGTGCCAGCAGGACAGCTATCTCTGGGGCCAACGTCCTGACTTTC; cdr3_aa: CASRTAISGANVLTF
j_call: TRBJ2-7; d_call: TRBD1; v_call: TRBV15; clone_size: .; cdr3_nt: TGTGCCACCAGCAGAAGACAGGGAAGGAGCGACGAGCAGTACTTC; cdr3_aa: CATSRRQGRSDEQYF
j_call: TRBJ2-1; d_call: TRBD2; v_call: TRBV6-4; clone_size: .; cdr3_nt: TGTGCCAGCAGTGATAGGCTAGCGGGGGGCGATGAGCAGTTCTTC; cdr3_aa: CASSDRLAGGDEQFF
j_call: TRBJ1-3; d_call: .; v_call: TRBV18; clone_size: .; cdr3_nt: TGTGCCAGCTCACCACCGATACGGGGAAAAAACACCATATATTTT; cdr3_aa: CASSPPIRGKNTIYF
j_call: TRBJ1-1; d_call: TRBD1; v_call: TRBV6-5; clone_size: .; cdr3_nt: TGTGCCAGCAGTAGACAGGGCACTGAAGCTTTCTTT; cdr3_aa: CASSRQGTEAFF
j_call: TRBJ2-1; d_call: .; v_call: TRBV7-6; clone_size: .; cdr3_nt: TGTGCCAGCAGCTTAGACGGGACCTACAATGAGCAGTTCTTC; cdr3_aa: CASSLDGTYNEQFF
j_call: TRBJ1-2; d_call: .; v_call: TRBV2; clone_size: .; cdr3_nt: TGTGCCAGCAACGGGGACTACTATGGCCACACCTTC; cdr3_aa: CASNGDYYGHTF
j_call: TRBJ2-5; d_call: .; v_call: TRBV4-2; clone_size: .; cdr3_nt: TGTGCCAGCAGCCAATGGGAAGGAGGTGTAGTCCGAGAGACCCAGTACTTC; cdr3_aa: CASSQWEGGVVRETQYF
j_call: TRBJ1-3; d_call: .; v_call: TRBV5-1; clone_size: .; cdr3_nt: TGCGCCAGCAGCATGGGCAGGACTGGAAACACCATATATTTT; cdr3_aa: CASSMGRTGNTIYF
j_call: TRBJ2-3; d_call: TRBD2; v_call: TRBV2; clone_size: .; cdr3_nt: TGTGCCAGCAGATTACTAGCGGGTTCCTTTTTCACAGATACGCAGTATTTT; cdr3_aa: CASRLLAGSFFTDTQYF
j_call: TRBJ2-3; d_call: TRBD2; v_call: TRBV10-3; clone_size: few; cdr3_nt: TGTGCCATCAGTGAGAGCGGCGGGGGGGCCCTCCCTAGCACAGATACGCAGTATTTT; cdr3_aa: CAISESGGGALPSTDTQYF
j_call: TRBJ2-1; d_call: .; v_call: TRBV4-1; clone_size: .; cdr3_nt: TGCGCCAGCAGCCCCTCAGGGTCAAGGGACAATGAGCAGTTCTTC; cdr3_aa: CASSPSGSRDNEQFF
j_call: TRBJ2-2; d_call: .; v_call: TRBV25-1; clone_size: .; cdr3_nt: TGTGCCAGCAGTGGACTAGTGAACACCGGGGAGCTGTTTTTT; cdr3_aa: CASSGLVNTGELFF
j_call: TRBJ2-1; d_call: TRBD1; v_call: TRBV7-3; clone_size: .; cdr3_nt: TGTGCCAGCAGCTTAGTCGGGACAGTGAACAATGAGCAGTTCTTC; cdr3_aa: CASSLVGTVNNEQFF
j_call: TRBJ1-2; d_call: .; v_call: TRBV7-9; clone_size: .; cdr3_nt: TGTTCCAGCAGCACATGGAACTCGGGGGGTACTGGCTATGGCTACACCTTC; cdr3_aa: CSSSTWNSGGTGYGYTF
j_call: TRBJ1-5; d_call: TRBD1; v_call: TRBV19; clone_size: .; cdr3_nt: TGTGCCAGTAGTGTACTACAGGGGATTCAGCAGCCCCAGCATTTT; cdr3_aa: CASSVLQGIQQPQHF
j_call: TRBJ1-3; d_call: .; v_call: TRBV27; clone_size: .; cdr3_nt: TGTGCCAGCAGTTTAGGGCTGCCCGACTCTGGAAACACCATATATTTT; cdr3_aa: CASSLGLPDSGNTIYF
j_call: TRBJ2-5; d_call: TRBD2; v_call: TRBV5-1; clone_size: .; cdr3_nt: TGCGCCAGCAGCTTGGCCGGGCTAGCGGGGGCAGAGACCCAGTACTTC; cdr3_aa: CASSLAGLAGAETQYF
j_call: TRBJ1-1; d_call: TRBD1; v_call: TRBV9; clone_size: .; cdr3_nt: TGTGCCAGCAGCCCATCAGGGGGCGAAGGTGAAGCTTTCTTT; cdr3_aa: CASSPSGGEGEAFF
j_call: TRBJ1-2; d_call: .; v_call: TRBV9; clone_size: .; cdr3_nt: TGTGCCAGCAGCAAAGAGTTAGCTAACTATGGCTACACCTTC; cdr3_aa: CASSKELANYGYTF
j_call: TRBJ2-2; d_call: TRBD2; v_call: TRBV9; clone_size: .; cdr3_nt: TGTGCCAGCAGCTTCCTCCCGGGACTAGCGGGGACGAACACCGGGGAGCTGTTTTTT; cdr3_aa: CASSFLPGLAGTNTGELFF
j_call: TRBJ1-1; d_call: TRBD1; v_call: TRBV11-1; clone_size: .; cdr3_nt: TGTGCCAGCAGTCCAGGGGGCACTGAAGCTTTCTTT; cdr3_aa: CASSPGGTEAFF
j_call: TRBJ1-2; d_call: TRBD1; v_call: TRBV30; clone_size: once; cdr3_nt: TGTGCCTGGAGTACAAGGACAGGGGGCGGGGGCTACACCTTC; cdr3_aa: CAWSTRTGGGGYTF
j_call: TRBJ1-2; d_call: .; v_call: TRBV19; clone_size: few; cdr3_nt: TGTGCCAGTAGTATTGGGGCTACCGGCACCGTCGGGTTTGGCTACACCTTC; cdr3_aa: CASSIGATGTVGFGYTF
j_call: TRBJ2-3; d_call: TRBD2; v_call: TRBV9; clone_size: .; cdr3_nt: TGTGCCAGCAGCGCTAGGACGTCTAGCGGGAGGGGAGATACGCAGTATTTT; cdr3_aa: CASSARTSSGRGDTQYF
j_call: TRBJ1-1; d_call: .; v_call: TRBV2; clone_size: .; cdr3_nt: TGTGCCAGCAAGGACAGCCTGAACACTGAAGCTTTCTTT; cdr3_aa: CASKDSLNTEAFF
j_call: TRBJ1-6; d_call: .; v_call: TRBV9; clone_size: once; cdr3_nt: TGTGCCAGCAGCGTAGGGAGGGATTCACCCCTCCACTTT; cdr3_aa: CASSVGRDSPLHF
j_call: TRBJ1-1; d_call: .; v_call: TRBV6-5; clone_size: .; cdr3_nt: TGTGCCAGCACCGAGGGCTTTAAAGCTTTCTTT; cdr3_aa: CASTEGFKAFF
j_call: TRBJ1-2; d_call: .; v_call: TRBV7-9; clone_size: .; cdr3_nt: TGTGCCAGCAGCGACGGACAGCGCCATGGCTACACCTTC; cdr3_aa: CASSDGQRHGYTF
j_call: TRBJ2-1; d_call: TRBD2; v_call: TRBV6-1; clone_size: .; cdr3_nt: TGTGCCAGCAGTGACCCGGGACTAGCGGGAGTAAGGTACAATGAGCAGTTCTTC; cdr3_aa: CASSDPGLAGVRYNEQFF
j_call: TRBJ1-1; d_call: .; v_call: TRBV5-6; clone_size: few; cdr3_nt: TGTGCCAGCAGCTTGGGAGCGAACACTGAAGCTTTCTTT; cdr3_aa: CASSLGANTEAFF
j_call: TRBJ1-1; d_call: TRBD1; v_call: TRBV5-1; clone_size: .; cdr3_nt: TGCGCCAGCAGTGCGGGACAGGGCTCGAACACTGAAGCTTTCTTT; cdr3_aa: CASSAGQGSNTEAFF
j_call: TRBJ2-1; d_call: TRBD2; v_call: TRBV5-1; clone_size: .; cdr3_nt: TGCGCCAGCAGCCCCGAGGGAGCGGGAGGGCCCGGGGGGGGCAATGAGCAGTTCTTC; cdr3_aa: CASSPEGAGGPGGGNEQFF
j_call: TRBJ2-1; d_call: .; v_call: TRBV10-3; clone_size: .; cdr3_nt: TGTGCCATCTCGAAGGGGGCCGGGAGCTCCTACAATGAGCAGTTCTTC; cdr3_aa: CAISKGAGSSYNEQFF
j_call: TRBJ1-2; d_call: .; v_call: TRBV6-6; clone_size: .; cdr3_nt: TGTGCCAGCAGCCGGTCGTGGGCCAATGACTATGGCTACACCTTC; cdr3_aa: CASSRSWANDYGYTF
j_call: TRBJ2-1; d_call: .; v_call: TRBV5-6; clone_size: .; cdr3_nt: TGTGCCAGCAGCTTGGACCTCCTCCCGGACAATGAGCAGTTCTTC; cdr3_aa: CASSLDLLPDNEQFF
j_call: TRBJ2-7; d_call: .; v_call: TRBV27; clone_size: .; cdr3_nt: TGTGCCAGCTCACGTTCTGGAGGGGCCTACGAGCAGTACTTC; cdr3_aa: CASSRSGGAYEQYF
j_call: TRBJ2-1; d_call: .; v_call: TRBV6-4; clone_size: .; cdr3_nt: TGTGCCAGCAGAGGGTCAGGGGATCGCGATGAGCAGTTCTTC; cdr3_aa: CASRGSGDRDEQFF